This T cell receptor (beta chain) derives from a study of blood T cell repertoires in COVID-19 (dated by TCRdb to 2020 to 2022). Study-level background: Samples covering the acute and convalescent phases of COVID-19 were provided by collaborators in the United States, Italy and Spain. The samples were drawn from two sources: the first 160 participants of the ongoing ImmuneRACE study, and 950 to 1,500 subjects contributed by 6 global collaborators. The dataset comprised deeply sampled blood TCRbeta repertoires from subjects exposed to, actively infected with, or recovered from COVID-19. The sample metadata nearly always contained a de-identified subject ID, COVID-19 status, age in years and sex. A freely available public database, intended as a resource for researchers studying the immune response to SARS-CoV-2, is where the repertoires were released. Where HLA class I and class II types were available, the types were taken from metadata supplied by the sample provider, not from assay-based typing. The material from the prospective study consisted of cDNA or gDNA derived from T cells, B-cell-depleted T cells, or PBMCs.

Collaborating institutions collected whole blood in K2EDTA tubes following their own protocols. For TCRbeta analysis, collaborator samples were shipped as frozen whole blood, as isolated PBMCs, or as DNA extracted from either sample type. The germline V gene (reference sequence) gives CDR1 as SEHNR and CDR2 as FQNEAQ. The CDR3, from cysteine to phenylalanine, totals 15 residues. Here the CDR3 DNA is all that survives: 45 bases in frame from base 1. TCRbeta CDR3 regions were amplified from genomic DNA by means of the immunoSEQ Assay, a bias-controlled multiplex PCR. The original pipeline was this. Within the assay, amplification of reference gene primers was used to estimate how many nucleated cells each sample contained. To quantify the absolute abundance of each unique TCRbeta CDR3 rearrangement, sequence reads were collapsed and filtered. For each sample, productive Simpson clonality was calculated as the square root of Simpson's diversity index over productive rearrangements. Here the immuneACCESS table is served through TCRdb, limited to in-frame sequences with V and J called. Missing clones are a known gap in these copies; in checked studies unresolved V genes cover under half, and the rest lacks a known reason. V and J calls and clone size are copied from that table; D and trimming were computed from the DNA. This sample comprises roughly 110,000 clones, more than 80% of them detected only once. The ten largest clones add up to over 9.5% of the sample.

Points the paper makes about the study in general: The amount of clinical and demographic metadata varied by source and participant and was provided uncurated.

Details on this clone: Its antigen specificity is not known. One junction end disagrees with the germline gene, perhaps due to a read error.

This TCR came from a human donor in a cohort sampled during active COVID-19. Sequencing was carried out using peripheral blood. This chain is built from TRBV7-9 and TRBJ1-3; a weak D assignment points to TRBD1 (6 bases agree). In nucleotides, the sequence is TGTGCCAGCAGCCTAGCAACAGGGCGAGGAAACACCATATATTTT. Translated, it gives CASSLATGRGNTIYF.